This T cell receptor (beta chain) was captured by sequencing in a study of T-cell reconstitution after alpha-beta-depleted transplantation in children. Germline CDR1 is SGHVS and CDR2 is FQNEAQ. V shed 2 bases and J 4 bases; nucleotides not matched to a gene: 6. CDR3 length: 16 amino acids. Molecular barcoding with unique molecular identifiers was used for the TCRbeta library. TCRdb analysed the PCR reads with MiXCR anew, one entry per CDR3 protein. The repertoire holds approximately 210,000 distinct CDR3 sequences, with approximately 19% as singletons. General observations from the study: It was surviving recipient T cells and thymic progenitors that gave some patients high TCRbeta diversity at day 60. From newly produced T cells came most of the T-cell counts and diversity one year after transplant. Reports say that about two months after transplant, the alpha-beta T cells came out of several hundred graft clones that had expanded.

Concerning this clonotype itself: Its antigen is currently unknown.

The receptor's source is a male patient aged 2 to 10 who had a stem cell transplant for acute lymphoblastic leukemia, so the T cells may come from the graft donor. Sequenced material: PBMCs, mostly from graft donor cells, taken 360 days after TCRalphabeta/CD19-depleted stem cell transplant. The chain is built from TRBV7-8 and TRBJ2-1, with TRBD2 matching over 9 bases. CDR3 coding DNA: TGTGCCAGCAGCTTAAGGCGGGGGGGCCGGTACAATGAGCAGTTCTTC. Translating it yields CASSLRRGGRYNEQFF.